Below are 19 T cell receptor beta chains sequenced from a single sample in a study of blood T cell repertoires in COVID-19. Data came from immunoSEQ multiplex PCR; TCRdb stores just in-frame clones and leaves some out. The table has around 69,000 clones, roughly 83% seen once. The specimen sequenced was peripheral blood. All receptors derive from a man aged 50 to 60 with active COVID-19.

The chain joins TRBV4-3 to TRBJ2-1, with 10 bases aligning to TRBD1. J was trimmed by 4 bases and V by 2 bases; bases with no gene match: 5. CDR3 length: 16 residues. Germline V gene lookup returns CDR1 LGHNA and CDR2 YSLEER. DNA for the CDR3: TGCGCCAGCAGCCAACTCGGACAGGGGGGATACAATGAGCAGTTCTTC. It yields the protein CASSQLGQGGYNEQFF.

This clone was recorded a few times. The CDR3 nucleotides read TGTGCCAGCAGCCAACCTACGACAGTTATTGAAGCTTTCTTT. Translation gives CASSQPTTVIEAFF. This rearrangement joins TRBV7-9 to TRBJ1-1; maybe TRBD1 (5 bases). This CDR3 has 14 residues. Trimming stripped 5 bases from V and 7 bases from J, with 17 bases between. Germline CDR1 SEHNR, CDR2 FQNEAQ (reference sequence).

This chain uses TRBV7-8 with TRBJ2-7; the D gene is possibly TRBD1 (5 bases). V lost 5 bases and J 3 bases, leaving 14 bases between the germline ends. The CDR3 sequence is 14 residues long. Per germline, CDR1 SGHVS and CDR2 FQNEAQ. The CDR3 loop is CASSHQQAGYEQYF. As DNA, the CDR3 is TGTGCCAGCAGCCACCAACAGGCAGGCTACGAGCAGTACTTC.

This clone was observed a handful of times. The V call is TRBV14, the J call TRBJ2-7, with 10 bases matching TRBD1. The CDR3 covers 14 residues. Per germline, CDR1 SGHDN and CDR2 FVKESK. Trimming cost V 4 bases and J 6 bases; bases outside gene matches: 6. The chain's CDR3 is CASSLGTGVLEQYF. The CDR3 DNA reads as TGTGCCAGCAGCCTAGGGACAGGGGTCCTCGAGCAGTACTTC.

V is TRBV2 and J is TRBJ1-1, with a weak D call TRBD1 (6 bases). CDR1 is SNHLY, CDR2 FYNNEI, per germline. CDR3 size: 13 residues. The V gene lost 5 bases and the J gene lost 6 bases, with 13 bases spanning the gap. The CDR3 bases are TGTGCCAGCAGTTATTATACAGGGTCTGAAGCTTTCTTT. It specifies CASSYYTGSEAFF.

This clone was seen a single time. V usage is TRBV29-1 and J usage is TRBJ2-3; maybe TRBD1 (5 bases). The germline gives CDR1 SQVTM, CDR2 ANQGSEA. Trimming removed 5 bases at V and 6 bases at J, with 12 bases between. This CDR3 comprises 12 residues. CDR3: CSVNTGGDTQYF. CDR3 coding DNA: TGCAGCGTTAACACAGGTGGTGATACGCAGTATTTT.

V usage is TRBV29-1 and J usage is TRBJ1-6; 11 bases line up with TRBD1. Germline assignment: CDR1 SQVTM and CDR2 ANQGSEA. After removal of 4 bases from V and 10 bases from J, the junction contained 3 bases not matched to a gene. The CDR3 spans 13 residues. This chain's CDR3 is CSVGDRGESPLHF. In DNA form, the CDR3 reads TGCAGCGTTGGGGACAGGGGGGAATCACCCCTCCACTTT.

This chain links TRBV29-1 with TRBJ2-1; D gene uncertain. This CDR3 is built from 10 residues. The V and J ends lost 5 bases and 7 bases respectively, with 6 bases between them. Germline V gene sequence: CDR1 SQVTM, CDR2 ANQGSEA. The chain's CDR3 is CSVFANEQFF. Written as DNA, the CDR3 is TGCAGCGTTTTTGCGAATGAGCAGTTCTTC.

The chain combines TRBV6-5 with TRBJ2-7, with D uncertain. Looked up from germline, CDR1 is MNHEY and CDR2 is SVGAGI. The CDR3 consists of 14 residues. V was pared by 8 bases and J by 0 bases, with 14 bases between. The CDR3: CASVVSPSSYEQYF. The CDR3 nucleotides are TGTGCCAGCGTGGTCAGCCCTAGCTCCTACGAGCAGTACTTC.

This chain uses TRBV4-2 with TRBJ2-7; TRBD2 agrees at 11 bases. The ends lost 5 bases at V and 4 bases at J; junction bases unmatched: 7. Germline values: CDR1 LGHNA, CDR2 YNFKEQ. The CDR3 covers 15 residues. The CDR3: CASSKLAGDVYEQYF. As DNA, the CDR3 is TGTGCCAGCAGCAAACTAGCGGGGGATGTTTACGAGCAGTACTTC.

V and J are TRBV29-1 and TRBJ2-7; D unclear. V was clipped by 7 bases and J by 0 bases, with 10 bases between them. This CDR3 contains 12 residues. Germline loops: CDR1 SQVTM, CDR2 ANQGSEA. The CDR3 coding sequence is TGCAGCGCGTCATATAGCTCCTACGAGCAGTACTTC. Residues: CSASYSSYEQYF.

V gene TRBV7-8 combines with J gene TRBJ2-1; 8 nucleotides align to TRBD2. The CDR3 consists of 15 residues. The ends lost 3 bases at V and 6 bases at J; junction bases unmatched: 7. The germline gives CDR1 SGHVS, CDR2 FQNEAQ. Here the CDR3 DNA reads TGTGCCAGCAGCTTCTTTAGCGGGACCCCCAATGAGCAGTTCTTC. It is translated as CASSFFSGTPNEQFF.

Comment on this clone: A junction boundary mismatches the germline segment, possibly from a read error. CDR3 residues: CASREGQVINEQFF. In DNA form, the CDR3 reads TGTGCCAGCAGAGAAGGACAGGTTATCAATGAGCAGTTCTTC. This chain connects TRBV6-1 to TRBJ2-1; 7 positions agree with TRBD1. The germline CDR1 and CDR2 sequences are MNHNS and SASEGT. There are 14 residues in the CDR3.

The rearrangement uses TRBV5-1 and TRBJ2-1, with 8 bases matching TRBD1. The CDR3 covers 16 residues. Germline CDR1 and CDR2: SGHRS and YFSETQ. V dropped 4 bases and J dropped 3; count of bases not matched to a gene: 9. This CDR3 is CASSQPGQDYYNEQFF. Written as DNA, the CDR3 is TGCGCCAGCAGCCAGCCGGGACAGGATTACTACAATGAGCAGTTCTTC.

V and J are TRBV5-1 and TRBJ2-2, with D unclear. The CDR3 sequence is 14 residues long. Between the trimmed V and J ends, which lost 0 bases and 1 base, there was a span of 4 bases. Germline V CDR1 and CDR2: SGHRS, YFSETQ. The CDR3 protein is CASSLGGNTGELFF. The CDR3 DNA follows: TGCGCCAGCAGCTTGGGAGGGAACACCGGGGAGCTGTTTTTT.

This clone was seen only a few times. The V and J genes are TRBV3-1 (or the pseudogene TRBV3-2) and TRBJ2-7; possible D gene TRBD1, 5 bases. V was clipped by 4 bases and J by 3 bases, with 16 bases between them. Per germline, CDR1 LGHDT and CDR2 YNNKEL (reference sequence). This CDR3 is built from 15 residues. The CDR3 bases are TGTGCCAGCAGCCCGGAGCTAGTGGGGCTCTACGAGCAGTACTTC. Residues: CASSPELVGLYEQYF.

The V and J genes are TRBV25-1 and TRBJ2-1; a possible D gene is TRBD2 (5 bases). V lost 4 bases, J lost 5 bases, and 9 bases lay in between. The CDR3 covers 13 residues. Looked up from germline, CDR1 is MGHDK and CDR2 is SYGVNS. This chain's CDR3 is CASSGGSNNEQFF. CDR3 coding DNA: TGTGCCAGCAGTGGAGGGTCGAACAATGAGCAGTTCTTC.

The chain links TRBV5-1 to TRBJ2-6; D is unclear. Germline CDR1 reads SGHRS; CDR2 reads YFSETQ. The CDR3 consists of 13 residues. Trimming took 6 bases from V and 4 from J, leaving 8 bases between them. The CDR3 here is CASNLAGANVLTF. The DNA for the CDR3 is TGCGCCAGCAACCTGGCCGGGGCCAACGTCCTGACTTTC.

The genes are TRBV4-3 and TRBJ2-5; 12 nucleotides line up with TRBD2. The CDR3 totals 19 residues. The germline gives CDR1 LGHNA, CDR2 YSLEER. V was clipped by 0 bases and J by 7 bases; unmatched bases: 15. The CDR3 region has the DNA TGCGCCAGCAGCCAAGATCAGTGGGGACTAGCGGGCAACCTAGGGACCCAGTACTTC. This sequence encodes CASSQDQWGLAGNLGTQYF.